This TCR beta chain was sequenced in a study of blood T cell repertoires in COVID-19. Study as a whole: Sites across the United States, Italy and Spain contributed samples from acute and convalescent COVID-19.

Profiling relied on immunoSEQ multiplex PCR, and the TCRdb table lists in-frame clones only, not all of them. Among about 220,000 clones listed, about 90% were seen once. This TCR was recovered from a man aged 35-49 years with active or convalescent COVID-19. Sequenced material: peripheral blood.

Here the CDR3 DNA reads TGTGCCAGCAGCGTAGGCAGGACCGGGGAGCTGTTTTTT. Encoded protein: CASSVGRTGELFF. The chain combines TRBV9 with TRBJ2-2; D uncertain. V was clipped by 0 bases and J by 5 bases, with 5 bases between them. The CDR3 extends over 13 amino acids. Germline V gene sequence: CDR1 SGDLS, CDR2 YYNGEE.